There are a few counts of the clone carrying this TCR beta chain. As yet, its antigen is unknown. A 5'RACE reaction primed in the constant segment made cDNA libraries of TCR alpha and TCR beta, and these carried sample barcodes and UMIs. TCRdb itself ran the 5' RACE reads through MiXCR, one entry per CDR3 protein. The table shows roughly 400,000 distinct CDR3 sequences, with about 24% occurring only once. Germline V gene sequence: CDR1 SEHNR, CDR2 FQNEAQ (reference sequence). V lost 3 bases and J lost 2; bases outside the gene matches: 11. This CDR3 has 17 amino acids. The source of the sample is a study of T-cell memory formation after mild COVID-19. Findings and caveats of the study: Those CD4+ clones that contracted were mainly in CM and EM (CD8+ ones in EMRA).

Source material: PBMCs or a T cell subset sorted from them (not recorded which). The receptor's source is an adult woman who had mild COVID-19 (a few samples of this study predate the infection). Cell type and time point are not known. The J gene is TRBJ2-3, the V gene TRBV7-9; 7 positions agree with TRBD1. CDR3 region: CASSFKPGQVDTDTQYF. CDR3 nucleotides: TGTGCCAGCAGCTTCAAACCCGGACAGGTAGACACAGATACGCAGTATTTT.